The 14 T cell receptor beta chains below come from one sample, sequenced in a study of cytomegalovirus exposure and HLA in healthy donors. The PCR employed 60 Vbeta primers together with 13 Jbeta primers. Here immunoSEQ multiplex PCR was the method, and the copy in TCRdb shows in-frame clones only, minus some. Of 110,000 to 150,000 clones in the sample, around 75% are singletons; the top ten hold 1.2%. Material for sequencing was PBMCs. Source of these receptors: a female donor in good health and CMV-seronegative.

This clone was detected only a few times. V and J are TRBV5-1 and TRBJ1-4; D unresolved. V dropped 0 bases and J dropped 8 bases, with 5 bases sitting between them. Germline lookup yields CDR1 SGHRS and CDR2 YFSETQ. CDR3 length equals 12 residues. CDR3 amino acids: CASSLDREKLFF. CDR3 DNA: TGCGCCAGCAGCTTGGATCGGGAAAAACTGTTTTTT.

This clone was observed a single time. The rearrangement uses TRBV29-1 and TRBJ2-1; 11 bases are shared with TRBD2. CDR3 length: 15 residues. V lost 4 bases and J lost 5; bases outside the gene matches: 7. The germline V gene encodes CDR1 SQVTM and CDR2 ANQGSEA. The CDR3 reads CSVGPTSGVHNEQFF. In DNA, the CDR3 is TGCAGCGTTGGGCCGACTAGCGGGGTTCACAATGAGCAGTTCTTC.

The chain couples TRBV5-1 to TRBJ2-7, with D perhaps TRBD2 (6 bases). Germline V gene sequence: CDR1 SGHRS, CDR2 YFSETQ. The CDR3 has 15 residues. Trimming pared 0 bases from V and 3 bases from J, leaving 13 bases between. The CDR3 nucleotides read TGCGCCAGCAGCTTGGTCGCAGGAGGGGTCTACGAGCAGTACTTC. Residues: CASSLVAGGVYEQYF. The full variable domain, in which reference TRBV5-1 and TRBJ2-7 provide the parts outside the CDR3, is KAGVTQTPRYLIKTRGQQVTLSCSPISGHRSVSWYQQTPGQGLQFLFEYFSETQRNKGNFPGRFSGRQFSNSRSEMNVSTLELGDSALYLCASSLVAGGVYEQYFGPGTRLTVT.

This chain joins TRBV28 and TRBJ1-1; no clear D. Germline loops: CDR1 MDHEN, CDR2 SYDVKM. Trimming cost V 5 bases and J 3 bases, with 13 bases left between them. The CDR3 totals 14 residues. CDR3 region: CASSPAGLDTEAFF. The DNA of the CDR3 is TGTGCCAGCAGTCCCGCCGGTTTAGACACTGAAGCTTTCTTT.

The gene calls are TRBV6-5 and TRBJ2-7; tentatively, D is TRBD2 (5 bases). V was cut by 0 bases and J by 5 bases, with 14 bases left in between. The CDR3 is 15 residues long. Germline CDR1 is MNHEY and CDR2 is SVGAGI. The CDR3 loop reads CASSYSGSPGDEQYF. DNA for the CDR3: TGTGCCAGCAGTTACTCCGGCAGCCCCGGGGACGAGCAGTACTTC.

This clone was counted only a few times. This rearrangement joins TRBV19 to TRBJ2-2; D uncertain. Per germline, CDR1 LNHDA and CDR2 SQIVND (reference sequence). The CDR3 sequence is 13 residues long. The V end lost 3 bases, the J end lost 10 bases, and 12 bases lay between the germline ends. CDR3 coding DNA: TGTGCCAGTAGTATTGGAGTCACGTCGGAGCTGTTTTTT. Protein product: CASSIGVTSELFF.

The chain carries TRBV28 and TRBJ2-4; TRBD1 matches at 9 bases. Germline V gives CDR1 MDHEN, CDR2 SYDVKM. This CDR3 has 15 residues. J lost 1 base, V lost 4 bases, and 2 bases had no gene match. The CDR3 DNA reads TGTGCCAGCAGTTCGACAGGGGGTGCCAAAAACATTCAGTACTTC. Protein sequence: CASSSTGGAKNIQYF. Variable domain in full (rest from reference TRBV28 and TRBJ2-4): DVKVTQSSRYLVKRTGEKVFLECVQDMDHENMFWYRQDPGLGLRLIYFSYDVKMKEKGDIPEGYSVSREKKERFSLILESASTNQTSMYLCASSSTGGAKNIQYFGAGTRLSVL.

This chain joins TRBV29-1 and TRBJ2-7, with D possibly being TRBD1 (5 bases). The V gene lost 6 bases and the J gene lost 4 bases, with 10 bases spanning the gap. Germline values: CDR1 SQVTM, CDR2 ANQGSEA. The CDR3 consists of 11 residues. The CDR3 reads CSVRQFYEQYF. The CDR3 coding sequence is TGCAGCGTACGACAGTTTTACGAGCAGTACTTC.

V gene TRBV5-1 combines with J gene TRBJ1-3, with 7 nucleotides matching TRBD1. Per germline, CDR1 SGHRS and CDR2 YFSETQ. V trimming: 2 bases; J trimming: 0 bases; junction bases outside the gene matches: 8. The CDR3 consists of 17 residues. In DNA, the CDR3 is TGCGCCAGCAGCTTCGGGGACAGTGCCTTCTCTGGAAACACCATATATTTT. Translating it yields CASSFGDSAFSGNTIYF.

The chain employs TRBV5-1 and TRBJ2-2; 7 positions match TRBD2. V trimming: 1 base; J trimming: 5 bases; junction bases outside the gene matches: 5. This CDR3 region has 15 residues. CDR1 is SGHRS, CDR2 YFSETQ, per germline. CDR3 in amino acids: CASSLRLAETGELFF. Written as DNA, the CDR3 is TGCGCCAGCAGCTTGAGACTAGCTGAGACCGGGGAGCTGTTTTTT.

This chain connects TRBV27 to TRBJ1-2; maybe TRBD1 (5 bases). CDR3 length: 13 amino acids. Germline V gene data show CDR1 as MNHEY and CDR2 as SMNVEV (reference sequence). V was trimmed by 3 bases and J by 1 base, leaving 6 bases between them. Here the CDR3 reads CASSFRGNYGYTF. DNA for the CDR3: TGTGCCAGCAGTTTTAGGGGTAACTATGGCTACACCTTC.

The rearrangement uses TRBV5-3 and TRBJ2-2; 14 positions agree with TRBD2. TRBV5-3 is known as an ORF, though its function is uncertain. There are 19 residues in the CDR3. Trimming at V came to 0 bases and at J to 4 bases, leaving 8 bases not matched to a gene. The CDR3 loop reads CARSLGVGLAGVCTGELFF. Here the CDR3 DNA reads TGTGCCAGAAGCTTGGGAGTGGGACTAGCGGGAGTCTGCACCGGGGAGCTGTTTTTT.

In this sample, this clone turned up a few times. The CDR3 bases are TGCAGCGTTGAAGGGCAGGGAAAGACTGAAGCTTTCTTT. The encoded protein is CSVEGQGKTEAFF. The gene calls are TRBV29-1 and TRBJ1-1, with D perhaps TRBD1 (5 bases). Germline-derived CDR1 and CDR2 are SQVTM and ANQGSEA. The length of the CDR3 is 13 residues. Trimming shortened V by 1 base and J by 5 bases, and 11 bases separated the two germline ends.

This clone was picked up a small number of times. This chain links TRBV13 with TRBJ1-1, with TRBD1 matching over 8 bases. The CDR3 extends over 15 amino acids. V lost 8 bases to trimming and J lost 0 bases; unmatched junction nucleotides: 8. The V gene's germline CDR1 is PRHDT and CDR2 FYEKMQ (reference sequence). The CDR3 coding sequence is TGTGCCAGCTCCGACAGGGGAACAATGAACACTGAAGCTTTCTTT. Its protein product is CASSDRGTMNTEAFF.